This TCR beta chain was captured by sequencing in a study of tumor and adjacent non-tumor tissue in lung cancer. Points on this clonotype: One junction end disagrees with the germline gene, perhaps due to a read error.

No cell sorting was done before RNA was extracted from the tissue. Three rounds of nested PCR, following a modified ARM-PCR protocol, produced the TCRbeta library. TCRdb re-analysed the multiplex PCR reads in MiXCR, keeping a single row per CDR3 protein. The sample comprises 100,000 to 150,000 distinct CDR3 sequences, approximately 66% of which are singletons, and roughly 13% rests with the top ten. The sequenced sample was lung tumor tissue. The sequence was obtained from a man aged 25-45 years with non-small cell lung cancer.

Here the CDR3 DNA reads TGTGACAGCGGCTTTCTGGGTCTAGCGGGGAACAATGAGCAGTTCTTC. Protein sequence: CDSGFLGLAGNNEQFF. J is TRBJ2-1 and V is TRBV11-1; 9 bases agree with TRBD2. The CDR3 totals 16 residues. Germline V lookup: CDR1 SGHAT, CDR2 FQDESV (reference sequence).